Each of the 5 T cell receptor beta chains below was sequenced from the same sample in a study of cytomegalovirus exposure and HLA in healthy donors. The study ran its PCR with 60 Vbeta and 13 Jbeta primers. Repertoires were generated with immunoSEQ multiplex PCR, while TCRdb's copy carries only in-frame clones and drops some. The sample includes approximately 130,000 clones, approximately 87% of them seen just once. Material for sequencing was PBMCs. Receptor source: a woman in her twenties or thirties in good health and CMV-seronegative.

This clone has just one count. The chain recombines TRBV10-3 with TRBJ2-5; possibly TRBD2 for D (5 bases). The J call may be mistaken, given a closer DNA end match to TRBJ2-7. This CDR3 region has 17 residues. CDR1 is ENHRY and CDR2 is SYGVKD in the germline V gene. CDR3 DNA sequence: TGTGCCATCAGTGAGTCGACTCTGGGAGCGCTGTCCTACGAGCAGTACTTC. As protein: CAISESTLGALSYEQYF.

This clone has only one observation. The chain is built from TRBV7-2 and TRBJ2-7, with 7 nucleotides matching TRBD2. The CDR3 runs 16 residues. The germline CDR1 and CDR2 sequences are SGHTA and FQGNSA. With V trimmed by 1 base and J by 2 bases, 8 bases remained unmatched. The CDR3 region is CASSLVGSGATYEQYF. The CDR3, as DNA: TGTGCCAGCAGCTTAGTAGGGAGCGGGGCCACCTACGAGCAGTACTTC.

The genes are TRBV6-5 and TRBJ1-1; D is undetermined. V gave up 0 bases and J gave up 3 bases, with 5 bases separating them. This CDR3 has 13 amino acids. The V gene's germline CDR1 is MNHEY and CDR2 SVGAGI. In nucleotides, the CDR3 is TGTGCCAGCAGTTACTCGAGGTACACTGAAGCTTTCTTT. Amino acids: CASSYSRYTEAFF.

This clone was seen only a few times. The chain carries TRBV5-1 and TRBJ2-7; no clear D gene. The ends were cut back, 4 bases at V and 5 bases at J, with 13 bases in the middle. Germline-derived CDR1 and CDR2 are SGHRS and YFSETQ. The CDR3 runs to 13 residues. In DNA, the CDR3 is TGCGCCAGCAGCACCCCCGGAGTGAACGAGCAGTACTTC. It codes for CASSTPGVNEQYF.

This chain connects TRBV5-6 to TRBJ1-5, with TRBD1 matching 9 bases. Germline-derived CDR1 and CDR2 are SGHDT and YYEEEE. There are 16 residues in the CDR3. Trimming removed 0 bases from V and 5 bases from J; junction bases left unmatched: 6. The CDR3 region is CASSLATRDRDQPQHF. As DNA, the CDR3 is TGTGCCAGCAGCTTGGCCACCCGGGACAGGGATCAGCCCCAGCATTTT.